Here is one T cell receptor (beta chain) with its context. Antigen: not known. Samples came from healthy bone marrow donors. This entry is derived from a study of cytomegalovirus exposure and HLA in healthy donors. At the level of the study: Ancestry clustering placed roughly four fifths of a few hundred genotyped donors in the Caucasian-associated cluster. Study-level findings and limits: The study flagged some 180 TCR beta chains as cytomegalovirus-associated. In a later analysis, a missense DCLRE1C variant was linked to TCR beta V- and J-gene trimming.

V was cut by 5 bases and J by 0 bases, with 16 bases left in between. Germline V gene lookup returns CDR1 SEHNR and CDR2 FQNEAQ (reference sequence). The CDR3 contains 16 residues. Primers: 60 Vbeta forward and 13 Jbeta reverse. Profiled with immunoSEQ multiplex PCR; TCRdb holds only in-frame clones, not every one. This sample's clone table lists some 80,000 clones. The sequence was collected from a man aged 45-65 years in good health and CMV-seropositive. The chain carries TRBV7-9 and TRBJ1-2; maybe TRBD1 (5 bases). Sequenced: PBMCs. The CDR3 nucleotides are TGTGCCAGCAGCCTCTCCGGGGGGGGAGCTAACTATGGCTACACCTTC. Translation gives CASSLSGGGANYGYTF.